These 14 T cell receptor beta chains originate from one sample sequenced in a study of control samples from healthy donors and cancer patients. Clones were sequenced by immunoSEQ multiplex PCR, and TCRdb holds only the in-frame ones, with some missing. The sample records some 95,000 clones, about 90% being singletons. Sequencing input: blood. These receptors were collected from a man between 25 and 39 years old in good health.

The rearrangement joins TRBV12-3 or TRBV12-4 to TRBJ2-5; D ambiguous. Trimming took off 5 bases at V and 2 bases at J, with 9 bases between the two ends. CDR3 length equals 13 residues. The CDR3 region is CASSLFAQETQYF. The CDR3, as DNA: TGTGCCAGCAGTCTGTTTGCGCAAGAGACCCAGTACTTC.

The genes are TRBV5-5 and TRBJ2-5; no firm D call. V lost 4 bases to trimming and J lost 2 bases, with 12 bases between them. The germline V gene encodes CDR1 SGHKS and CDR2 YYEKEE (reference sequence). This CDR3 has 14 amino acids. CDR3 region: CASSPPQPQETQYF. The CDR3 DNA is TGTGCCAGCAGCCCCCCCCAGCCACAAGAGACCCAGTACTTC.

The chain is built from TRBV4-1 and TRBJ2-5; tentatively, D is TRBD2 (5 bases). Per the germline V gene, CDR1 is MGHRA and CDR2 is YSYEKL. This CDR3 spans 16 amino acids. Trimming cost V 1 base and J 1 base, with 13 bases left between them. Written as DNA, the CDR3 is TGCGCCAGCAGCCAAGTGCGGGCACCAATCCAAGAGACCCAGTACTTC. Its translation: CASSQVRAPIQETQYF.

The chain uses TRBV4-3 and TRBJ2-1; a weak D match, TRBD2 (6 bases). This CDR3 region has 15 residues. Germline lookup yields CDR1 LGHNA and CDR2 YSLEER. V was cut by 4 bases and J by 8 bases, with 18 bases left in between. The CDR3: CASSPGRGKVDEQFF. CDR3 sequence (DNA): TGCGCCAGCAGCCCCGGCCGGGGGAAGGTAGATGAGCAGTTCTTC.

In its sample, this clone was seen a few times. The chain is built from TRBV25-1 and TRBJ2-7; D is unresolved. This CDR3 has 17 amino acids. Trimming pared 5 bases from V and 0 bases from J, leaving 20 bases between. Germline values: CDR1 MGHDK, CDR2 SYGVNS. CDR3 DNA: TGTGCCAGCAGTTCACATCGGTCTTGGCGGACCTCCTACGAGCAGTACTTC. Its translation: CASSSHRSWRTSYEQYF.

V and J are TRBV28 and TRBJ2-3, with TRBD1 matching 9 bases. V shed 7 bases, J shed 5 bases, and the junction held 10 bases outside the gene matches. CDR1 is MDHEN and CDR2 is SYDVKM in the germline V gene. The CDR3 length is 15 residues. CDR3 sequence reads: CASIKWTGVGDTQYF. The DNA for the CDR3 is TGTGCCAGCATCAAATGGACAGGGGTGGGAGATACGCAGTATTTT.

This clone was seen once. The gene calls are TRBV6-6 and TRBJ2-5, with no clear D. The CDR3 is made up of 12 amino acids. Trimming pared 5 bases from V and 0 bases from J, leaving 4 bases between. CDR1 is MNHNY, CDR2 SVGAGI, per germline (reference sequence). The CDR3 DNA reads TGTGCCAGCAGTCACAACCAAGAGACCCAGTACTTC. It specifies CASSHNQETQYF.

The chain employs TRBV19 and TRBJ2-2; unclear D gene. V dropped 6 bases and J dropped 3 bases, with 14 bases sitting between them. This CDR3 comprises 15 residues. From germline, CDR1 is LNHDA and CDR2 SQIVND (reference sequence). CDR3 sequence: CASSDQDRYTGELFF. As DNA, the CDR3 is TGTGCCAGTAGCGATCAGGACCGGTACACCGGGGAGCTGTTTTTT. Together with reference TRBV19 and TRBJ2-2, the CDR3 gives the full variable domain: DGGITQSPKYLFRKEGQNVTLSCEQNLNHDAMYWYRQDPGQGLRLIYYSQIVNDFQKGDIAEGYSVSREKKESFPLTVTSAQKNPTAFYLCASSDQDRYTGELFFGEGSRLTVL.

The chain couples TRBV25-1 to TRBJ1-2, with TRBD1 identical over 7 bases. The CDR3 is made up of 12 amino acids. Germline CDR1 is MGHDK and CDR2 is SYGVNS. Trimming took 4 bases from V and 4 from J; bases not matched to a gene: 0. The CDR3 DNA is TGTGCCAGCAGTGGACAGGGCTATGGCTACACCTTC. Protein sequence: CASSGQGYGYTF.

V and J are TRBV24-1 and TRBJ2-1; the match to TRBD1 covers 7 bases. Germline loops: CDR1 KGHDR, CDR2 SFDVKD. The CDR3 is 17 amino acids. V gave up 4 bases and J gave up 0 bases; unmatched junction bases: 8. CDR3 nucleotide sequence: TGTGCCACCAGTGACTCTACAGGGGCAAGCTCCTACAATGAGCAGTTCTTC. Translating gives CATSDSTGASSYNEQFF.

The chain is built from TRBV7-8 and TRBJ1-5; possibly TRBD1 for D (6 bases). The CDR3 sequence is 14 residues long. Per germline, CDR1 SGHVS and CDR2 FQNEAQ. Trimming took 5 bases from V and 1 from J, leaving 9 bases between them. CDR3 sequence: CASSLDRSNQPQHF. CDR3 bases: TGTGCCAGCAGCCTAGACAGGAGCAATCAGCCCCAGCATTTT.

The chain is built from TRBV2 and TRBJ2-3; 7 bases are shared with TRBD1. The V gene's germline CDR1 is SNHLY and CDR2 FYNNEI. The CDR3 length is 18 residues. Trimming at V came to 2 bases and at J to 1 base, leaving 12 bases not matched to a gene. The CDR3 DNA reads TGTGCCAGCAGTGAAAGACAGGGCCTCGTCCCTTGCACAGATACGCAGTATTTT. This gives the protein CASSERQGLVPCTDTQYF.

The chain has TRBV28 and TRBJ2-2; D call uncertain. The CDR3 contains 13 residues. Germline-derived CDR1 and CDR2 are MDHEN and SYDVKM. Deletions cut 1 base from V and 6 bases from J, with 6 bases between. The chain's CDR3 is CASSLSSAGELFF. The CDR3 nucleotides are TGTGCCAGCAGTTTATCGAGTGCCGGGGAGCTGTTTTTT.

The chain uses TRBV25-1 and TRBJ2-7; possibly TRBD1 or TRBD2 for D (5 bases each). Trimming took off 2 bases at V and 0 bases at J, with 11 bases between the two ends. Germline lookup yields CDR1 MGHDK and CDR2 SYGVNS. The CDR3 is 15 residues long. The CDR3 nucleotides read TGTGCCAGCAGTGAAGGGGGACCCGGCTCCTACGAGCAGTACTTC. It translates to CASSEGGPGSYEQYF.